This TCR beta chain emerged from a study of regulatory T cells in long-lasting Graves disease. Study summary: Graves' patients (newly diagnosed) had been on antithyroid drugs under 3 months. Overall study findings and caveats: Favoring TRBV28, TRBJ1-2 and TRBJ2-5 was a feature seen in persistent disease.

Trimming pared 1 base from V and 4 bases from J, leaving 12 bases between. The length of the CDR3 is 15 residues. Germline CDR1 and CDR2: SEHNR and FQNEAQ (reference sequence). This clonotype was detected many times. Its target is unknown. Time point meaning: newly diagnosed GD, antithyroid drugs for less than 3 months. Researchers made the TCR library from RNA that was extracted from PBMCs. The source of the patients was an endocrinology department in Xi'an, China. Arm-PCR of CDR3 regions and iRepertoire HTBI primers were the basis on which TCR beta libraries were built. Using its own MiXCR run on the multiplex PCR reads, TCRdb lists one record per CDR3 protein. The sample yields 300,000 to 400,000 distinct CDR3 sequences, approximately 15% seen once. These data also featured in a second study, about T cells in Graves' hyperthyroidism and ophthalmopathy. This second study says: A set of HTBI primers served as the primers for a first-round RT-PCR of the TCR CDR3.

The starting material was peripheral blood mononuclear cells (PBMCs), obtained at new diagnosis, from a patient treated with antithyroid drugs. The J gene is TRBJ2-3, the V gene TRBV7-9; D might be TRBD1 or TRBD2, each matching 5 bases. The sequence was obtained from a man in his forties with Graves disease. Here the CDR3 reads CASSLGSGTADTQYF. CDR3 nucleotides: TGTGCCAGCAGCTTAGGCAGTGGGACGGCAGATACGCAGTATTTT.